These 29 T cell receptor beta chains share one sample of origin, sequenced in a study of Ad26.COV2.S vaccination and SARS-CoV-2 variants (dated by TCRdb to the early 2020s). Per the publication, the treatment or condition label means: about 20 received Ad26.COV2.S at low or high dose, single or two shots; 5 received placebo; per-sample allocation not given. Repertoires of vaccine and placebo recipients were sequenced from samples taken on day 63 after the first injection. The method behind the library was the immunoSEQ multiplex PCR assay. TCRdb provides this immuneACCESS table in a form limited to in-frame rearrangements. Some clones are lacking; in checked studies, under half of them reflect an unresolved V gene, and why the rest are absent is not known. Here the sample has hundreds of thousands of clones; about nine tenths occur a single time. The ten largest make up 3.4% of the sample. This specimen consisted of peripheral blood, obtained in a trial of Ad26.COV2.S vaccine versus placebo. Receptors were obtained from a person aged 18-60 years who received the Ad26.COV2.S COVID-19 vaccine or a placebo.

The J gene is TRBJ2-7, the V gene TRBV6-5, with D possibly matching TRBD1 (5 bases). V gave up 0 bases and J gave up 3 bases, with 12 bases separating them. Per the germline V gene, CDR1 is MNHEY and CDR2 is SVGAGI. This CDR3 has 15 amino acids. The CDR3 coding sequence is TGTGCCAGCAGTTACTCAGGAGACAGATACTACGAGCAGTACTTC. As protein: CASSYSGDRYYEQYF.

V usage is TRBV9 and J usage is TRBJ1-1; possibly TRBD1 for D (5 bases). Trimming took off 0 bases at V and 2 bases at J, with 11 bases between the two ends. The CDR3 is 15 amino acids. CDR1 is SGDLS and CDR2 is YYNGEE in the germline V gene. CDR3 in amino acids: CASSVEGRANTEAFF. CDR3 nucleotides: TGTGCCAGCAGCGTAGAGGGCAGGGCCAACACTGAAGCTTTCTTT.

The chain carries TRBV4-3 and TRBJ1-2; unclear D gene. Germline CDR1 LGHNA, CDR2 YSLEER. The CDR3 extends over 15 amino acids. V was pared by 0 bases and J by 0 bases, with 8 bases between. The DNA of the CDR3 is TGCGCCAGCAGCCAAGAGTTCTTATCTAACTATGGCTACACCTTC. Translation gives CASSQEFLSNYGYTF.

The V and J genes are TRBV25-1 and TRBJ1-2; D unresolved. Per germline, CDR1 MGHDK and CDR2 SYGVNS. The CDR3 loop spans 13 amino acids. The V end was cut by 3 bases, the J end by 6 bases, with 11 bases between. Written as DNA, the CDR3 is TGTGCCAGCAGTGACCCCCCCGGCGATGGCTACACCTTC. Amino acid sequence: CASSDPPGDGYTF.

The genes are TRBV7-6 and TRBJ2-2; D gene uncertain. The CDR3 has 17 amino acids. Germline V lookup: CDR1 SGHVS, CDR2 FNYEAQ. V lost 8 bases, J lost 1 base, and 20 bases lay in between. The CDR3 loop is CASRPWLENKNTGELFF. CDR3 in DNA: TGTGCCAGCCGACCTTGGTTGGAGAACAAGAACACCGGGGAGCTGTTTTTT. The full variable domain, rest sourced from reference TRBV7-6 and TRBJ2-2, is GAGVSQSPRYKVTKRGQDVALRCDPISGHVSLYWYRQALGQGPEFLTYFNYEAQQDKSGLPNDRFSAERPEGSISTLTIQRTEQRDSAMYRCASRPWLENKNTGELFFGEGSRLTVL.

This clone was seen a handful of times. V gene TRBV3-1 (or the pseudogene TRBV3-2) combines with J gene TRBJ1-6; D remains unclear. This CDR3 spans 15 amino acids. Looked up from germline, CDR1 is LGHDT and CDR2 is YNNKEL (reference sequence). The V and J ends lost 0 bases and 10 bases respectively, with 13 bases between them. The CDR3 here is CASSQEIGSGSPLHF. The CDR3 DNA follows: TGTGCCAGCAGCCAAGAAATTGGGTCCGGGTCACCCCTCCACTTT.

For this clone: Other nucleotide sequences in the sample specify the same CDR3. The chain is built from TRBV18 and TRBJ2-7; D is unresolved. CDR3 length: 12 amino acids. Germline V gene data show CDR1 as KGHSH and CDR2 as LQKENI. Trimming cost V 3 bases and J 0 bases, with 3 bases left between them. The CDR3 here is CASSPVSYEQYF. The CDR3 DNA reads as TGTGCCAGCTCACCCGTCTCCTACGAGCAGTACTTC.

Remarks on this clone: The junction departs from germline at one end; a sequencing error may be responsible. The J gene is TRBJ2-1, the V gene TRBV14; 7 bases map to TRBD1. Germline-derived CDR1 and CDR2 are SGHDN and FVKESK. CDR3 length: 16 amino acids. CDR3 bases: TGTGCCAGCACCCAATACAGGGGAGTGGTCTACAATGAGCAGTTCTTC. This codes for CASTQYRGVVYNEQFF.

This chain links TRBV5-4 with TRBJ2-6, with D unclear. The CDR3 length is 15 residues. Between the trimmed V and J ends, which lost 7 bases and 0 bases, there was a span of 11 bases. The germline gives CDR1 SGHNT, CDR2 YYREEE (reference sequence). The CDR3 region has the DNA TGTGCCAGCGGATACACCCCCTCTGGGGCCAACGTCCTGACTTTC. Translating it yields CASGYTPSGANVLTF.

The chain joins TRBV7-9 to TRBJ2-3; TRBD2 aligns across 8 bases. V shed 5 bases and J 4 bases; nucleotides not matched to a gene: 11. Germline V CDR1 and CDR2: SEHNR, FQNEAQ (reference sequence). The CDR3 is made up of 16 amino acids. This CDR3 is CASSPSGGVASDTQYF. The CDR3 bases are TGTGCCAGCAGCCCGAGCGGGGGCGTGGCGTCAGATACGCAGTATTTT. The variable domain in full, completed from reference TRBV7-9 and TRBJ2-3, reads DTGVSQNPRHKITKRGQNVTFRCDPISEHNRLYWYRQTLGQGPEFLTYFQNEAQLEKSRLLSDRFSAERPKGSFSTLEIQRTEQGDSAMYLCASSPSGGVASDTQYFGPGTRLTVL.

This chain connects TRBV19 to TRBJ1-1; possibly TRBD1 for D (6 bases). Germline values: CDR1 LNHDA, CDR2 SQIVND (reference sequence). The CDR3 totals 14 residues. Trimming cost V 7 bases and J 3 bases, with 15 bases left between them. The CDR3 DNA reads as TGTGCCAGTAAGGACAGCCTATACTACACTGAAGCTTTCTTT. It specifies CASKDSLYYTEAFF. Full variable domain (missing parts from reference TRBV19 and TRBJ1-1): DGGITQSPKYLFRKEGQNVTLSCEQNLNHDAMYWYRQDPGQGLRLIYYSQIVNDFQKGDIAEGYSVSREKKESFPLTVTSAQKNPTAFYLCASKDSLYYTEAFFGQGTRLTVV.

In its sample, this clone was seen a few times. The chain joins TRBV9 to TRBJ2-2; TRBD1 matches 8 bases. V lost 3 bases to trimming and J lost 7 bases; unmatched junction nucleotides: 14. The CDR3 length is 17 residues. The germline gives CDR1 SGDLS, CDR2 YYNGEE. This CDR3 reads CASSAQLQGAGVGELFF. The CDR3 bases are TGTGCCAGCAGCGCCCAGCTTCAGGGGGCAGGTGTCGGGGAGCTGTTTTTT.

This clone was found a few times. The rearrangement uses TRBV6-1 and TRBJ1-3; perhaps TRBD1 as D (6 bases). Looked up from germline, CDR1 is MNHNS and CDR2 is SASEGT. The CDR3 spans 14 residues. Trimming took off 3 bases at V and 2 bases at J, with 8 bases between the two ends. CDR3 nucleotide sequence: TGTGCCAGCAGTGATGGGGGCCCTGGAAACACCATATATTTT. Its protein product is CASSDGGPGNTIYF.

The V call is TRBV3-1 (or the pseudogene TRBV3-2), the J call TRBJ2-7; D perhaps matches TRBD2 (7 bases). The germline CDR1 and CDR2 sequences are LGHDT and YNNKEL (reference sequence). V lost 0 bases and J lost 0, with 18 bases in between. CDR3 size: 18 residues. Here the CDR3 DNA reads TGTGCCAGCAGCCAAGATGTGGGCGGGGGCTTCCTCTCCTACGAGCAGTACTTC. Its translation: CASSQDVGGGFLSYEQYF.

The J gene is TRBJ1-5, the V gene TRBV10-3; 11 positions match TRBD1. V was clipped by 7 bases and J by 5 bases; unmatched bases: 4. Germline CDR1 reads ENHRY; CDR2 reads SYGVKD. CDR3 length: 14 amino acids. The CDR3 DNA reads as TGTGCCATCAAAGGGACAGGGGGGGATCAGCCCCAGCATTTT. This encodes CAIKGTGGDQPQHF.

The rearrangement joins TRBV7-9 to TRBJ2-1, with 7 bases identical to TRBD1. In germline, CDR1 is SEHNR, CDR2 FQNEAQ (reference sequence). The CDR3 is 15 residues long. The trim removed 2 bases at V and 3 bases at J, leaving 4 bases unmatched. This CDR3 reads CASSLSTGVYNEQFF. In nucleotides, the CDR3 is TGTGCCAGCAGCTTAAGTACAGGGGTCTACAATGAGCAGTTCTTC. Full variable domain (remainder filled in from reference TRBV7-9 and TRBJ2-1): DTGVSQNPRHKITKRGQNVTFRCDPISEHNRLYWYRQTLGQGPEFLTYFQNEAQLEKSRLLSDRFSAERPKGSFSTLEIQRTEQGDSAMYLCASSLSTGVYNEQFFGPGTRLTVL.

This clone showed up many times. This chain connects TRBV6-5 to TRBJ2-4; 8 positions match TRBD1. J gave up 5 bases and V 6 bases, and 9 bases lay outside the gene matches. Germline CDR1 reads MNHEY; CDR2 reads SVGAGI. This CDR3 is 15 amino acids long. The CDR3 DNA follows: TGTGCCAGCAGAAGGTCAGGGGGCGCGGAAAACATTCAGTACTTC. It codes for CASRRSGGAENIQYF.

The V call is TRBV5-1, the J call TRBJ2-4, with TRBD1 identical over 8 bases. Trimming cost V 4 bases and J 8 bases; bases outside gene matches: 2. Germline CDR1 and CDR2: SGHRS and YFSETQ. The CDR3 has 12 amino acids. CDR3 nucleotides: TGCGCCAGCAGCGCGGACAGGGACATTCAGTACTTC. It yields the protein CASSADRDIQYF.

V usage is TRBV29-1 and J usage is TRBJ2-7, with 7 bases identical to TRBD2. This CDR3 has 13 residues. The germline V gene has CDR1 SQVTM and CDR2 ANQGSEA. V lost 4 bases to trimming and J lost 3 bases; unmatched junction nucleotides: 6. CDR3 amino acids: CSVARGTIYEQYF. CDR3 DNA sequence: TGCAGCGTTGCGCGGGGGACTATCTACGAGCAGTACTTC.

In this sample, this clone turned up once. The V gene is TRBV5-1, the J gene TRBJ2-1, with D maybe TRBD2 (6 bases). Trimming removed 4 bases at V and 4 bases at J, with 15 bases between. This CDR3 comprises 15 residues. Germline values: CDR1 SGHRS, CDR2 YFSETQ. CDR3 bases: TGCGCCAGCAGCCTGGGGGGAGATTTTTACAATGAGCAGTTCTTC. Residues: CASSLGGDFYNEQFF.

The chain couples TRBV4-1 to TRBJ2-3, with TRBD2 matching over 11 bases. The CDR3 has 17 residues. The V segment lost 1 base and the J segment 3 bases; nucleotides outside the gene matches: 6. Per germline, CDR1 MGHRA and CDR2 YSYEKL. The CDR3: CASSQGGSGGATDTQYF. The CDR3 nucleotides read TGCGCCAGCAGCCAAGGGGGTAGCGGGGGGGCTACAGATACGCAGTATTTT.

The chain links TRBV6-6 to TRBJ2-3, with 7 bases fitting TRBD2. Germline CDR1 is MNHNY and CDR2 is SVGAGI (reference sequence). Trimming removed 0 bases from V and 5 bases from J; junction bases left unmatched: 5. CDR3 length equals 15 residues. Written as DNA, the CDR3 is TGTGCCAGCAGTTACTCTTCTAGCGGCAAAGATACGCAGTATTTT. Translated: CASSYSSSGKDTQYF.

The chain recombines TRBV5-6 with TRBJ1-6, with a possible D match to TRBD1 (5 bases). CDR3 length: 14 residues. Trimming removed 0 bases at V and 10 bases at J, with 11 bases between. Germline lookup yields CDR1 SGHDT and CDR2 YYEEEE. CDR3 residues: CASSLDGAGSPLHF. The CDR3 nucleotides read TGTGCCAGCAGCTTGGATGGGGCAGGGTCACCCCTCCACTTT.

The V gene is TRBV10-3, the J gene TRBJ1-6, with D hard to call. CDR3 length: 12 amino acids. Germline loops: CDR1 ENHRY, CDR2 SYGVKD. Between the trimmed V and J ends, which lost 10 bases and 6 bases, there was a span of 10 bases. The CDR3 spells CASSGSNSPLHF. CDR3 in DNA: TGTGCCAGTTCGGGCAGTAATTCACCCCTCCACTTT.

This clone was picked up a small number of times. The chain links TRBV19 to TRBJ2-5; TRBD2 matches at 9 bases. CDR3 length: 14 residues. Germline loops: CDR1 LNHDA, CDR2 SQIVND (reference sequence). V was clipped by 3 bases and J by 5 bases; unmatched bases: 4. The CDR3 loop is CASSIGTSFETQYF. The CDR3 nucleotides read TGTGCCAGTAGTATTGGGACTAGCTTCGAGACCCAGTACTTC.

This clone has more than one count but fewer than ten. The same CDR3 arises from other DNA sequences in this sample as well. The chain has TRBV2 and TRBJ1-5; possible D gene TRBD1, 5 bases. The CDR3 extends over 12 amino acids. Trimming pared 8 bases from V and 7 bases from J, leaving 12 bases between. CDR1 is SNHLY, CDR2 FYNNEI, per germline. The CDR3 here is CASAGGEQPQHF. The CDR3 DNA reads as TGTGCCAGCGCCGGGGGAGAACAGCCCCAGCATTTT.

The chain combines TRBV30 with TRBJ1-2; D is uncertain. The CDR3 spans 12 residues. Germline V gene data show CDR1 as GTSNPN and CDR2 as SVGIG (reference sequence). V lost 1 base, J lost 3 bases, and 6 bases lay in between. The CDR3 DNA sequence: TGTGCCTGGAGTGAGGGTGACTATGGCTACACCTTC. Its translation: CAWSEGDYGYTF.

This clone came up once. The sample has other DNA sequences that encode this CDR3 too. The chain uses TRBV12-5 and TRBJ2-7, with D perhaps TRBD2 (5 bases). The length of the CDR3 is 13 residues. Trimming shortened V by 0 bases and J by 7 bases, and 10 bases separated the two germline ends. Per the germline V gene, CDR1 is LGHNT and CDR2 is FRNRAP. The CDR3 nucleotides read TGTGCTAGTGGTTTGGTAGAGGGTGGAGAGCAGTACTTC. Its protein product is CASGLVEGGEQYF.

The rearrangement uses TRBV7-2 and TRBJ2-2; TRBD1 is a possible D gene (6 bases). The V end lost 5 bases, the J end lost 4 bases, and 11 bases lay between the germline ends. CDR1 is SGHTA and CDR2 is FQGNSA in the germline V gene. This CDR3 is 14 amino acids long. This CDR3 reads CASSHRVITGELFF. As DNA, the CDR3 is TGTGCCAGCAGCCACAGGGTTATCACCGGGGAGCTGTTTTTT. The full variable domain, completed using reference TRBV7-2 and TRBJ2-2, is GAGVSQSPSNKVTEKGKDVELRCDPISGHTALYWYRQSLGQGLEFLIYFQGNSAPDKSGLPSDRFSAERTGGSVSTLTIQRTQQEDSAVYLCASSHRVITGELFFGEGSRLTVL.